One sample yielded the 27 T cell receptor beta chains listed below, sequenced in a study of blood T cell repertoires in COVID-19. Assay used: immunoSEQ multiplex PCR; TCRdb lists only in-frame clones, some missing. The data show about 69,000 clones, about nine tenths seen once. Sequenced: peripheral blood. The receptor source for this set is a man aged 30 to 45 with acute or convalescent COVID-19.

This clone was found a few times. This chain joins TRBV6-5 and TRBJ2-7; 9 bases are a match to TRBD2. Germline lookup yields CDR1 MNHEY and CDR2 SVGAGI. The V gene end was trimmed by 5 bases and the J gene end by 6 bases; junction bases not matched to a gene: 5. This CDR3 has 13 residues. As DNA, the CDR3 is TGTGCCAGCAGTCCAGGACTAGCGAGCGAGCAGTACTTC. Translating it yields CASSPGLASEQYF.

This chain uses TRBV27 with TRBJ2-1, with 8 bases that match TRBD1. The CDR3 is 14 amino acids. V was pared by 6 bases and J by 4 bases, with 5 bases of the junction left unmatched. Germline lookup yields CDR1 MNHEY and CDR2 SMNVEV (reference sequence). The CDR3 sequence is CASSGTGAYNEQFF. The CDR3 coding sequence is TGTGCCAGCAGCGGGACAGGAGCTTACAATGAGCAGTTCTTC.

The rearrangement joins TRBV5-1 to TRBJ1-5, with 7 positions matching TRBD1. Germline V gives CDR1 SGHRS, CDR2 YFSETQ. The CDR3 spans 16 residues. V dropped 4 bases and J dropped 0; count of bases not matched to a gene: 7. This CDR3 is CASSPTGANSNQPQHF. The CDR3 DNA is TGCGCCAGCAGCCCTACAGGGGCTAATAGCAATCAGCCCCAGCATTTT.

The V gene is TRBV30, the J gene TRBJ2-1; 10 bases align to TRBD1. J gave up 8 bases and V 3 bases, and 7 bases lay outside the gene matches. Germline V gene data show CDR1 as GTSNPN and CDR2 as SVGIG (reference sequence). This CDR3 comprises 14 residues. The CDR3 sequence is CAWSMGQGFDEQFF. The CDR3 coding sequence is TGTGCCTGGAGCATGGGACAGGGGTTCGATGAGCAGTTCTTC.

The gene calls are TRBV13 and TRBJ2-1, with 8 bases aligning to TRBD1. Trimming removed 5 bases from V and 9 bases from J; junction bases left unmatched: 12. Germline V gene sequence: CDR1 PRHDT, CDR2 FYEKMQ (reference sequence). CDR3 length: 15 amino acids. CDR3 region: CASSLGQGRAIEQFF. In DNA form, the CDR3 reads TGTGCCAGCAGCCTCGGACAGGGCCGAGCCATTGAGCAGTTCTTC. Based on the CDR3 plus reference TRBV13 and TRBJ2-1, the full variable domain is AAGVIQSPRHLIKEKRETATLKCYPIPRHDTVYWYQQGPGQDPQFLISFYEKMQSDKGSIPDRFSAQQFSDYHSELNMSSLELGDSALYFCASSLGQGRAIEQFFGPGTRLTVL.

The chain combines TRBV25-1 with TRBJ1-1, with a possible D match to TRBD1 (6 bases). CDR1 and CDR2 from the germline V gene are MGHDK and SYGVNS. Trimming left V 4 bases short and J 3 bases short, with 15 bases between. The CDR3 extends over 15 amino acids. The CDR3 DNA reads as TGTGCCAGCAGTGTAACAGGGCGCGCCGACACTGAAGCTTTCTTT. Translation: CASSVTGRADTEAFF.

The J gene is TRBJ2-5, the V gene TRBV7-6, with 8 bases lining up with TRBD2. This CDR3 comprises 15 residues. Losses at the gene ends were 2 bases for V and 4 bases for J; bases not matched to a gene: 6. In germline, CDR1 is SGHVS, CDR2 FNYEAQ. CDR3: CASSLPTTSAETQYF. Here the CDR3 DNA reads TGTGCCAGCAGCTTACCGACGACTAGCGCAGAGACCCAGTACTTC.

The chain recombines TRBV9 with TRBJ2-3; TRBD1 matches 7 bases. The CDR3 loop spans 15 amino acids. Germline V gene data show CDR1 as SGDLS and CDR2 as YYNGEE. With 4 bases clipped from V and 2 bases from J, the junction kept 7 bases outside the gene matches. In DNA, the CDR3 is TGTGCCAGCAGCCCGGGACAGCCTTCCACAGATACGCAGTATTTT. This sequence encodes CASSPGQPSTDTQYF.

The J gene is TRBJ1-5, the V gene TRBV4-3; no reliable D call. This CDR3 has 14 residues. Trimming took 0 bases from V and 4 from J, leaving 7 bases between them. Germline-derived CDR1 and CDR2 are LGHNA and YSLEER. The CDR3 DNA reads TGCGCCAGCAGCCAAGAGTGGGAGAATCAGCCCCAGCATTTT. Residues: CASSQEWENQPQHF.

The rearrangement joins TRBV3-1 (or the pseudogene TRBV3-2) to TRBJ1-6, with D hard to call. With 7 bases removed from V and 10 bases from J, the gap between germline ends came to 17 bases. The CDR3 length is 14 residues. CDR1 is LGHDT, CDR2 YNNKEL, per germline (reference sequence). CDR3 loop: CASNSGGRKSPLHF. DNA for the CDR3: TGTGCCAGCAATTCAGGAGGGAGGAAGTCACCCCTCCACTTT.

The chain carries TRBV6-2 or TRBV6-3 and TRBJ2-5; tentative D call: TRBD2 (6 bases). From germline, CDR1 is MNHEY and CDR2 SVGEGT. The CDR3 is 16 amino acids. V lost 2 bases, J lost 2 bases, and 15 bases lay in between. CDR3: CASSYPGGDPQETQYF. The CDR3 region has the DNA TGTGCCAGCAGTTACCCCGGCGGGGACCCTCAAGAGACCCAGTACTTC.

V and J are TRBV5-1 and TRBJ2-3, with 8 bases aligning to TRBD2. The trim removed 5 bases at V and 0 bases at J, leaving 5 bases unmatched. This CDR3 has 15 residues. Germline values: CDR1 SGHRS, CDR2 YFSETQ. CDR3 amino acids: CASRHKRGSTDTQYF. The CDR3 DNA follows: TGCGCCAGCAGACATAAGCGGGGGAGCACAGATACGCAGTATTTT.

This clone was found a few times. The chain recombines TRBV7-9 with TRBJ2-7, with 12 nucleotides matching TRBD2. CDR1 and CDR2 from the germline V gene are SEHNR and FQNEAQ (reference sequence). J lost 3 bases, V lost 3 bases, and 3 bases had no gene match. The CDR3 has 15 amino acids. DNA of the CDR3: TGTGCCAGCAGCTTCCCACTAGCGGGAGGCTACGAGCAGTACTTC. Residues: CASSFPLAGGYEQYF.

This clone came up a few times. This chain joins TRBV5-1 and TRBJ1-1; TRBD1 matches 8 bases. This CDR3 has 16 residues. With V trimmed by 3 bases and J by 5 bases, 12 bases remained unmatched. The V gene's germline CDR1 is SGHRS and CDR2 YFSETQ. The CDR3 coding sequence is TGCGCCAGCAGCTCCTCCATCACAGGGGGGAGGACTGAAGCTTTCTTT. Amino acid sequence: CASSSSITGGRTEAFF.

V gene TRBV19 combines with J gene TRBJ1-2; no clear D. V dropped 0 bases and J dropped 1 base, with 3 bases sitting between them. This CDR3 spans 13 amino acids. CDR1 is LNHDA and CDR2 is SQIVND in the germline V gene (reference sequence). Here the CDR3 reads CASSIDVNYGYTF. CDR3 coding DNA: TGTGCCAGTAGTATAGACGTTAACTATGGCTACACCTTC.

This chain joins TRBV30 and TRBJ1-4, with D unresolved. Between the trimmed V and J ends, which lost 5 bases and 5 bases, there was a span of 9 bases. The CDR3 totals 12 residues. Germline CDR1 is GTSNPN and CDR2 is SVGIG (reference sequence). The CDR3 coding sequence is TGTGCCTGGGGCAGGCCGAATGAAAAACTGTTTTTT. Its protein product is CAWGRPNEKLFF. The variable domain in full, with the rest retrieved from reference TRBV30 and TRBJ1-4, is SQTIHQWPATLVQPVGSPLSLECTVEGTSNPNLYWYRQAAGRGLQLLFYSVGIGQISSEVPQNLSASRPQDRQFILSSKKLLLSDSGFYLCAWGRPNEKLFFGSGTQLSVL.

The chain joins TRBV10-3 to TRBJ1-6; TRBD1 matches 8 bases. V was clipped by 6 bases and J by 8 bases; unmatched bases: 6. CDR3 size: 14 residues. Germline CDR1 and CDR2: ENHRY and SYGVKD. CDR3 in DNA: TGTGCCATCAGGGCAGGGGGCCGAGATTCACCCCTCCACTTT. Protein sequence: CAIRAGGRDSPLHF.

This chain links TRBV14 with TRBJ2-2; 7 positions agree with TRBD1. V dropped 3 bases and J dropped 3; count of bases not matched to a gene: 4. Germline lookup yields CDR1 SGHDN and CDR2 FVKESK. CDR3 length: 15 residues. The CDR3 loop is CASSQYRGHTGELFF. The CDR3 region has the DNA TGTGCCAGCAGCCAGTATAGGGGGCACACCGGGGAGCTGTTTTTT.

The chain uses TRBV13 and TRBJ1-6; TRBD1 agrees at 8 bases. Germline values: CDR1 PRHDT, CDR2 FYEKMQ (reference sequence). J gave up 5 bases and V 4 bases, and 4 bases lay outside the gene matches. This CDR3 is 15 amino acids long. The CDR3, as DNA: TGTGCCAGCAGCTACAAACAGGGGGATAATTCACCCCTCCACTTT. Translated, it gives CASSYKQGDNSPLHF.

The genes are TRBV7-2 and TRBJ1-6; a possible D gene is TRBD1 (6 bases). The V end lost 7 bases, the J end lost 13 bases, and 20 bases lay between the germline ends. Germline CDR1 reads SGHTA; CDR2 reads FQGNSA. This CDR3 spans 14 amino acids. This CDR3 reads CASTQRWGGSPLHF. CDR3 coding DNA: TGTGCCAGCACCCAAAGGTGGGGGGGCTCGCCCCTCCACTTT. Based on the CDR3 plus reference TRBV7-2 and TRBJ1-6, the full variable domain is GAGVSQSPSNKVTEKGKDVELRCDPISGHTALYWYRQSLGQGLEFLIYFQGNSAPDKSGLPSDRFSAERTGGSVSTLTIQRTQQEDSAVYLCASTQRWGGSPLHFGNGTRLTVT.

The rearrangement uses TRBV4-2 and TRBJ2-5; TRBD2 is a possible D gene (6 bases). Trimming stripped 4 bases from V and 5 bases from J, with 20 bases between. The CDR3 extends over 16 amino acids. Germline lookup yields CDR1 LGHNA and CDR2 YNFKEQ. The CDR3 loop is CASSRRTGESGETQYF. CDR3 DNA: TGTGCCAGCAGCCGTCGAACGGGGGAAAGCGGGGAGACCCAGTACTTC.

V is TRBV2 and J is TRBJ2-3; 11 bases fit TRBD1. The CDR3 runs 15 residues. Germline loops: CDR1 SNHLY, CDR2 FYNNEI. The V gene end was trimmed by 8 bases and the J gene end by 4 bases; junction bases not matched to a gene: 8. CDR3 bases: TGTGCCAGCGGGGCCGGGACAGGGGGACCAGATACGCAGTATTTT. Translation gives CASGAGTGGPDTQYF.

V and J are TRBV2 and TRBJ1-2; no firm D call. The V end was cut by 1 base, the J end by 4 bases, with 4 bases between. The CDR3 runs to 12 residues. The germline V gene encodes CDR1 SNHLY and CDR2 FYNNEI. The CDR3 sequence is CASSEVSYGYTF. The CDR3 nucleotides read TGTGCCAGCAGTGAAGTCAGCTATGGCTACACCTTC. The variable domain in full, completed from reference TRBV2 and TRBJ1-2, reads EPEVTQTPSHQVTQMGQEVILRCVPISNHLYFYWYRQILGQKVEFLVSFYNNEISEKSEIFDDQFSVERPDGSNFTLKIRSTKLEDSAMYFCASSEVSYGYTFGSGTRLTVV.

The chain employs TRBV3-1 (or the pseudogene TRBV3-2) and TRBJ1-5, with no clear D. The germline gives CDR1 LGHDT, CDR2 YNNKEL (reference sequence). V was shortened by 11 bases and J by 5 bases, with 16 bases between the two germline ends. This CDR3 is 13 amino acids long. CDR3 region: CAARSGRYQPQHF. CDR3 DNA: TGTGCCGCGAGATCGGGGAGATATCAGCCCCAGCATTTT.

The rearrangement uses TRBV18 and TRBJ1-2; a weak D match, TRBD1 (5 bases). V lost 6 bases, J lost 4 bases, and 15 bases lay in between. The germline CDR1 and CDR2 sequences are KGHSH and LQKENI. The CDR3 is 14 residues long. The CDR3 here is CASSPPTVPYGYTF. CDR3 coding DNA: TGTGCCAGCTCCCCGCCGACAGTACCCTATGGCTACACCTTC. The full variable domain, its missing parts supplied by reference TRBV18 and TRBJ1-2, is NAGVMQNPRHLVRRRGQEARLRCSPMKGHSHVYWYRQLPEEGLKFMVYLQKENIIDESGMPKERFSAEFPKEGPSILRIQQVVRGDSAAYFCASSPPTVPYGYTFGSGTRLTVV.

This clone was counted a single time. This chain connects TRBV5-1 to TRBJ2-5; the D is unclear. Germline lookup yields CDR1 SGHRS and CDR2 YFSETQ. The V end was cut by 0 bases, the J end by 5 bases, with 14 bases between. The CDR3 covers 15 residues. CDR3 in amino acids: CASSLGVGSQETQYF. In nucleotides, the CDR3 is TGCGCCAGCAGCTTGGGTGTCGGGTCCCAGGAGACCCAGTACTTC.

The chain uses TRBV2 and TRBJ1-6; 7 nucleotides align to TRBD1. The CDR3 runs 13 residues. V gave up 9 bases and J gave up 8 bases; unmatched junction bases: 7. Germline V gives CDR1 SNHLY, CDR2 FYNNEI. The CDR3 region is CASFDREYSPLHF. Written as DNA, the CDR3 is TGTGCCAGTTTCGACAGGGAATATTCACCCCTCCACTTT. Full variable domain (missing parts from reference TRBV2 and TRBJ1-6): EPEVTQTPSHQVTQMGQEVILRCVPISNHLYFYWYRQILGQKVEFLVSFYNNEISEKSEIFDDQFSVERPDGSNFTLKIRSTKLEDSAMYFCASFDREYSPLHFGNGTRLTVT.